The 30 T cell receptor beta chains reported below all come from one sample, sequenced in a study of T cell responses to AZD1222 COVID-19 vaccine. Sequenced by immunoSEQ multiplex PCR; TCRdb stores in-frame clones only, minus some. Of about 84,000 clones listed, 80% to 90% are singletons. Sequences were derived from peripheral blood, sampled 28 days after the second AZD1222 dose. The receptors shown here come from an adult who received the AZD1222 COVID-19 vaccine.

The rearrangement joins TRBV6-5 to TRBJ2-7, with 8 bases aligning to TRBD2. Germline lookup yields CDR1 MNHEY and CDR2 SVGAGI. This CDR3 spans 14 amino acids. Trimming cost V 7 bases and J 6 bases; bases outside gene matches: 11. CDR3 loop: CASTTGTRVSEQYF. CDR3 DNA: TGTGCCAGCACGACCGGGACTAGGGTCTCCGAGCAGTACTTC.

This chain uses TRBV6-5 with TRBJ2-5, with 7 bases matching TRBD2. Germline CDR1 reads MNHEY; CDR2 reads SVGAGI. This CDR3 spans 14 amino acids. J was trimmed by 9 bases and V by 7 bases; bases with no gene match: 14. CDR3 sequence: CASKPSGPQWAQYF. CDR3 coding DNA: TGTGCCAGCAAGCCTAGCGGCCCTCAATGGGCCCAGTACTTC.

The chain uses TRBV7-2 and TRBJ1-3; D perhaps matches TRBD1 (6 bases). CDR3 length: 17 residues. V was trimmed by 2 bases and J by 0 bases, leaving 14 bases between them. The germline CDR1 and CDR2 sequences are SGHTA and FQGNSA. The CDR3 here is CASSLTDRALSGNTIYF. CDR3 sequence (DNA): TGTGCCAGCAGCTTAACGGACAGAGCGCTCTCTGGAAACACCATATATTTT. The full variable domain, with the rest looked up from reference TRBV7-2 and TRBJ1-3, is GAGVSQSPSNKVTEKGKDVELRCDPISGHTALYWYRQSLGQGLEFLIYFQGNSAPDKSGLPSDRFSAERTGGSVSTLTIQRTQQEDSAVYLCASSLTDRALSGNTIYFGEGSWLTVV.

This clone has only one observation. The V gene is TRBV28, the J gene TRBJ2-1, with a possible D match to TRBD2 (5 bases). This CDR3 is 16 amino acids long. V was cut by 5 bases and J by 8 bases, with 22 bases left in between. Germline V gene lookup returns CDR1 MDHEN and CDR2 SYDVKM. The CDR3 DNA is TGTGCCAGCAGTCCGCTGGGGAGCGCGAGTAGGTATGAGCAGTTCTTC. This codes for CASSPLGSASRYEQFF.

V is TRBV4-2 and J is TRBJ2-7; no firm D call. The CDR3 covers 20 residues. Germline V gene lookup returns CDR1 LGHNA and CDR2 YNFKEQ. The V end lost 1 base, the J end lost 0 bases, and 25 bases lay between the germline ends. The CDR3, as DNA: TGTGCCAGCAGCCAAGGGGTCGTACGGGTTCCCGAGGTCAGCTCCTACGAGCAGTACTTC. Protein product: CASSQGVVRVPEVSSYEQYF.

This chain links TRBV7-9 with TRBJ2-2; no firm D call. Germline V gives CDR1 SEHNR, CDR2 FQNEAQ (reference sequence). The germline V and J ends were trimmed by 6 bases and 5 bases, with 7 bases remaining between them. The CDR3 has 12 residues. The CDR3 spells CASSRSTGELFF. Here the CDR3 DNA reads TGTGCCAGCAGTCGCTCGACCGGGGAGCTGTTTTTT. Full variable domain (remainder filled in from reference TRBV7-9 and TRBJ2-2): DTGVSQNPRHKITKRGQNVTFRCDPISEHNRLYWYRQTLGQGPEFLTYFQNEAQLEKSRLLSDRFSAERPKGSFSTLEIQRTEQGDSAMYLCASSRSTGELFFGEGSRLTVL.

This clone was seen a few times. The chain combines TRBV6-5 with TRBJ1-5; D is unclear. This CDR3 is built from 12 residues. The V end was cut by 6 bases, the J end by 4 bases, with 7 bases between. Germline V gene sequence: CDR1 MNHEY, CDR2 SVGAGI. Here the CDR3 DNA reads TGTGCCAGCAGGAGGCCTAATCAGCCCCAGCATTTT. It codes for CASRRPNQPQHF.

The table lists this clone with many counts. J is TRBJ2-3 and V is TRBV19, with 11 bases aligning to TRBD2. V was clipped by 1 base and J by 3 bases; unmatched bases: 9. The germline V gene has CDR1 LNHDA and CDR2 SQIVND (reference sequence). The CDR3 is 18 amino acids. CDR3 bases: TGTGCCAGTAGTATAGGAGCAACTAGCGGGAGTATGACAGATACGCAGTATTTT. It yields the protein CASSIGATSGSMTDTQYF.

This chain uses TRBV10-1 with TRBJ1-1, with D unclear. Trimming took off 2 bases at V and 1 base at J, with 8 bases between the two ends. This CDR3 is 14 amino acids long. Germline-derived CDR1 and CDR2 are WNHNN and SYGVQD (reference sequence). CDR3 sequence (DNA): TGCGCCAGCAGTGAGACGGCGTGGAACACTGAAGCTTTCTTT. This translates into CASSETAWNTEAFF.

The rearrangement links TRBV27 to TRBJ1-5; TRBD1 aligns across 7 bases. In germline, CDR1 is MNHEY, CDR2 SMNVEV (reference sequence). The CDR3 loop spans 15 amino acids. Trimming removed 2 bases from V and 4 bases from J; junction bases left unmatched: 5. The DNA for the CDR3 is TGTGCCAGCAGTTTACGGGCAGGGGGAAATCAGCCCCAGCATTTT. This encodes CASSLRAGGNQPQHF.

The chain recombines TRBV11-3 with TRBJ1-2; D may be TRBD1 (5 bases). V lost 5 bases to trimming and J lost 4 bases, with 11 bases between them. The germline V gene encodes CDR1 SGHNT and CDR2 YENEEA. CDR3 length: 13 amino acids. The chain's CDR3 is CASSAGIVYGYTF. The CDR3, as DNA: TGTGCCAGCAGCGCAGGGATTGTCTATGGCTACACCTTC.

This rearrangement joins TRBV7-9 to TRBJ2-5; 15 bases line up with TRBD2. From germline, CDR1 is SEHNR and CDR2 FQNEAQ (reference sequence). V trimming: 5 bases; J trimming: 2 bases; junction bases outside the gene matches: 3. The CDR3 runs 16 residues. The CDR3 nucleotides are TGTGCCAGCAGCCGGACTAGCGGGGGGGTACAAGAGACCCAGTACTTC. Protein: CASSRTSGGVQETQYF.

This rearrangement joins TRBV7-8 to TRBJ2-7, with 8 nucleotides matching TRBD2. The CDR3 has 15 amino acids. Germline assignment: CDR1 SGHVS and CDR2 FQNEAQ. Trimming cost V 5 bases and J 7 bases; bases outside gene matches: 13. For the CDR3, the DNA is TGTGCCAGCAGCACCAGGACTAGCTCGATGGGAGAGCAGTACTTC. Its translation: CASSTRTSSMGEQYF. Combining the CDR3 with reference TRBV7-8 and TRBJ2-7 gives the whole variable domain GAGVSQSPRYKVAKRGQDVALRCDPISGHVSLFWYQQALGQGPEFLTYFQNEAQLDKSGLPSDRFFAERPEGSVSTLKIQRTQQEDSAVYLCASSTRTSSMGEQYFGPGTRLTVT.

V gene TRBV4-3 combines with J gene TRBJ1-2; no reliable D call. The CDR3 contains 16 residues. Germline CDR1 LGHNA, CDR2 YSLEER. Trimming cost V 0 bases and J 0 bases, with 11 bases left between them. DNA of the CDR3: TGCGCCAGCAGCCAAGATCCCCCAGGTACTAACTATGGCTACACCTTC. This encodes CASSQDPPGTNYGYTF.

The chain employs TRBV5-3 and TRBJ2-6, with D possibly being TRBD1 (5 bases). TRBV5-3 is marked as an open reading frame, function uncertain. This CDR3 has 17 residues. With 0 bases removed from V and 2 bases from J, the gap between germline ends came to 12 bases. The CDR3 bases are TGTGCCAGAAGCTTGGGGATCAGGGTGGCTGGGGCCAACGTCCTGACTTTC. This sequence encodes CARSLGIRVAGANVLTF.

The V call is TRBV19, the J call TRBJ1-2; 7 nucleotides match TRBD1. The ends lost 6 bases at V and 7 bases at J; junction bases unmatched: 11. CDR1 LNHDA and CDR2 SQIVND come from the germline V gene (reference sequence). The CDR3 is 14 amino acids. CDR3 region: CASRRTGVSPGYTF. CDR3 DNA: TGTGCCAGTAGACGTACAGGGGTGAGTCCTGGCTACACCTTC.

J is TRBJ1-5 and V is TRBV2; 8 bases match TRBD1. CDR3 length equals 13 residues. Losses at the gene ends were 7 bases for V and 8 bases for J; bases not matched to a gene: 7. Germline loops: CDR1 SNHLY, CDR2 FYNNEI. The CDR3 spells CASILDRAEPQHF. The CDR3 DNA follows: TGTGCCAGCATTCTGGACAGGGCTGAGCCCCAGCATTTT.

The V call is TRBV2, the J call TRBJ1-4, with D unclear. Between the trimmed V and J ends, which lost 8 bases and 8 bases, there was a span of 12 bases. Germline values: CDR1 SNHLY, CDR2 FYNNEI. The CDR3 consists of 12 residues. The CDR3 region is CASGREREKLFF. CDR3 nucleotides: TGTGCCAGCGGGAGGGAGAGGGAAAAACTGTTTTTT. Full variable domain (outside the CDR3, taken from reference TRBV2 and TRBJ1-4): EPEVTQTPSHQVTQMGQEVILRCVPISNHLYFYWYRQILGQKVEFLVSFYNNEISEKSEIFDDQFSVERPDGSNFTLKIRSTKLEDSAMYFCASGREREKLFFGSGTQLSVL.

The gene calls are TRBV7-2 and TRBJ1-1; no reliable D call. V was shortened by 3 bases and J by 0 bases, with 8 bases between the two germline ends. CDR1 SGHTA and CDR2 FQGNSA come from the germline V gene. This CDR3 has 14 residues. CDR3 residues: CASSFGRLNTEAFF. In nucleotides, the CDR3 is TGTGCCAGCAGCTTTGGCCGGCTGAACACTGAAGCTTTCTTT.

V usage is TRBV6-1 and J usage is TRBJ1-5; D is perhaps TRBD1 (6 bases). The CDR3 covers 16 residues. In germline, CDR1 is MNHNS, CDR2 SASEGT. V was clipped by 1 base and J by 4 bases, with 14 bases between them. The CDR3 region has the DNA TGTGCCAGCAGTGAAGAGTGGGGGCGAATTAATCAGCCCCAGCATTTT. Translated, it gives CASSEEWGRINQPQHF.

The V and J genes are TRBV20-1 and TRBJ2-3; 7 bases map to TRBD1. CDR3 size: 15 residues. Losses at the gene ends were 3 bases for V and 0 bases for J; bases not matched to a gene: 6. Germline CDR1 DFQATT, CDR2 SNEGSKA (reference sequence). The CDR3, as DNA: TGCAGTGCTAGTCAGGACAGGTCTAGCACAGATACGCAGTATTTT. Its protein product is CSASQDRSSTDTQYF.

The rearrangement uses TRBV25-1 and TRBJ1-2; no clear D. This CDR3 is built from 12 residues. Germline lookup yields CDR1 MGHDK and CDR2 SYGVNS. Between the trimmed V and J ends, which lost 6 bases and 4 bases, there was a span of 9 bases. CDR3 sequence: CASRQELYGYTF. The DNA for the CDR3 is TGTGCCAGCAGGCAGGAGCTCTATGGCTACACCTTC.

The V call is TRBV3-1 (or the pseudogene TRBV3-2), the J call TRBJ1-1; unclear D gene. The ends were cut back, 0 bases at V and 5 bases at J, with 13 bases in the middle. Germline V gene data show CDR1 as LGHDT and CDR2 as YNNKEL (reference sequence). The length of the CDR3 is 15 residues. The CDR3 nucleotides are TGTGCCAGCAGCCAAGAGAGGGCAGCACATACTGAAGCTTTCTTT. Its translation: CASSQERAAHTEAFF.

The gene calls are TRBV7-9 and TRBJ1-2; 8 bases fit TRBD1. The CDR3 consists of 15 residues. CDR1 SEHNR and CDR2 FQNEAQ come from the germline V gene (reference sequence). V was pared by 1 base and J by 3 bases, with 4 bases of the junction left unmatched. The CDR3 coding sequence is TGTGCCAGCAGCTTAGAACAGGGGGTTCACTATGGCTACACCTTC. Translating it yields CASSLEQGVHYGYTF.

The chain joins TRBV3-1 (or the pseudogene TRBV3-2) to TRBJ2-3; D gene ambiguous. The CDR3 loop spans 14 amino acids. Trimming took 4 bases from V and 3 from J, leaving 11 bases between them. The germline CDR1 and CDR2 sequences are LGHDT and YNNKEL (reference sequence). The CDR3 protein is CASSRVGITDTQYF. CDR3 in DNA: TGTGCCAGCAGCCGGGTCGGAATTACAGATACGCAGTATTTT.

This rearrangement joins TRBV9 to TRBJ1-1, with a weak D call TRBD1 (5 bases). Deletions cut 4 bases from V and 4 bases from J, with 14 bases between. This CDR3 contains 14 residues. From germline, CDR1 is SGDLS and CDR2 YYNGEE. CDR3 loop: CASSPRVGATEAFF. The CDR3, as DNA: TGTGCCAGCAGCCCACGGGTAGGGGCCACTGAAGCTTTCTTT.

The J gene is TRBJ1-2, the V gene TRBV29-1; 12 bases line up with TRBD1. Per the germline V gene, CDR1 is SQVTM and CDR2 is ANQGSEA. The CDR3 totals 15 residues. The junction had 11 bases not matched to a gene; V was cut back by 4 bases and J by 8 bases. In nucleotides, the CDR3 is TGCAGCGTTGTGGGACAGGGGGCGTCCCCCTTGGGCTACACCTTC. Its protein product is CSVVGQGASPLGYTF. The complete variable domain, with remaining parts taken from reference TRBV29-1 and TRBJ1-2, reads SAVISQKPSRDICQRGTSLTIQCQVDSQVTMMFWYRQQPGQSLTLIATANQGSEATYESGFVIDKFPISRPNLTFSTLTVSNMSPEDSSIYLCSVVGQGASPLGYTFGSGTRLTVV.

This clone appeared once. J is TRBJ2-7 and V is TRBV5-4; 9 nucleotides align to TRBD1. CDR3 size: 16 residues. The V and J ends lost 4 bases and 2 bases, in that order; junction bases with no gene match: 10. Looked up from germline, CDR1 is SGHNT and CDR2 is YYREEE (reference sequence). In DNA, the CDR3 is TGTGCCAGCAGCCCGGCCCGGGACAGGGTCACCTACGAGCAGTACTTC. It is translated as CASSPARDRVTYEQYF.

The chain employs TRBV27 and TRBJ2-3; the match to TRBD2 covers 10 bases. With 6 bases clipped from V and 1 base from J, the junction kept 16 bases outside the gene matches. The germline V gene has CDR1 MNHEY and CDR2 SMNVEV (reference sequence). The CDR3 spans 19 residues. CDR3: CASRQAGGPLDWGTDTQYF. The DNA of the CDR3 is TGTGCCAGCAGGCAAGCGGGAGGGCCTCTTGATTGGGGCACAGATACGCAGTATTTT.

The chain joins TRBV3-1 (or the pseudogene TRBV3-2) to TRBJ1-6; no clear D gene. Germline V gives CDR1 LGHDT, CDR2 YNNKEL (reference sequence). V lost 0 bases and J lost 7, with 13 bases in between. The CDR3 is made up of 16 amino acids. The CDR3 reads CASSQERPAANSPLHF. CDR3 coding DNA: TGTGCCAGCAGCCAAGAGCGGCCCGCAGCCAATTCACCCCTCCACTTT.